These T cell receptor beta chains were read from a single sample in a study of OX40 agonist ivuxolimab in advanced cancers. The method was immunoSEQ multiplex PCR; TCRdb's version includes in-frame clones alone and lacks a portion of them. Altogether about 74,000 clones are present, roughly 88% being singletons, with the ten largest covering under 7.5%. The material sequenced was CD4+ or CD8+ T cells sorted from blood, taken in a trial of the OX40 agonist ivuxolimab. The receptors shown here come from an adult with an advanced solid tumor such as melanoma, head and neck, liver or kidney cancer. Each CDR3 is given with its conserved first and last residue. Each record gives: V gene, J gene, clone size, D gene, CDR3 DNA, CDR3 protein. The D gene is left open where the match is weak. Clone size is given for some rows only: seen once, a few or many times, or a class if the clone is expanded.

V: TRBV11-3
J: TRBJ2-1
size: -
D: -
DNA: TGTGCCAGCAGCTTAGATACGGCAGAGCAGTTCTTC
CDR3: CASSLDTAEQFF

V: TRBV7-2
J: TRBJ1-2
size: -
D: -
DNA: TGTGCCAGCAGCTTTACATTCAGTTCTCAGGGATTTAACTATGGCTACACCTTC
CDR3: CASSFTFSSQGFNYGYTF

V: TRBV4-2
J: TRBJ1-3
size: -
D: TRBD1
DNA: TGTGCCAGCAGCCAAGAGTCGACAGGGGTGAGGAACACCATATATTTT
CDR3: CASSQESTGVRNTIYF

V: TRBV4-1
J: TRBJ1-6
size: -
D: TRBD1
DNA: TGTGCCAGCAGCCAAGGGACAGGGGCGGATAATTCACCCCTCCACTTT
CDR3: CASSQGTGADNSPLHF

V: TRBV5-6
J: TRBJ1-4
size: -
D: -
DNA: TGTGCCAGCAGCTTGCAAGGTGCAACTAATGAAAAACTGTTTTTT
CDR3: CASSLQGATNEKLFF

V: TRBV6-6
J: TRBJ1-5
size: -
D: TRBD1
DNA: TGTGCCAGCAGTCGAGGGGGCGGTCAGCCCCAGCATTTT
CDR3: CASSRGGGQPQHF

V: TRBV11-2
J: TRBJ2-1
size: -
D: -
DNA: TGTGCCAGCAGCTCTGGCATAACGGTTAAGCAGTTCTTC
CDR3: CASSSGITVKQFF

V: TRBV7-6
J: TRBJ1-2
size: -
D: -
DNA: TGTGCCAGCAGCAACTTTATAAAGGGAGTCTATGGCTACACCTTC
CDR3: CASSNFIKGVYGYTF

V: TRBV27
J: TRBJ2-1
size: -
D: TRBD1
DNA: TGTGCCAGCAGCCATTACCCAAGCAGGGGGCCTAACAATGAGCAGTTCTTC
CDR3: CASSHYPSRGPNNEQFF

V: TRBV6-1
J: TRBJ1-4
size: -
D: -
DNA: TGTGCCAGCAGTGATCGGACAGTTAATGAAAAACTGTTTTTT
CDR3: CASSDRTVNEKLFF

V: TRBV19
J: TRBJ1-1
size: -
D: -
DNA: TGTGCCAGTAGTACATCGACACGGACTGAAGCTTTCTTT
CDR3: CASSTSTRTEAFF

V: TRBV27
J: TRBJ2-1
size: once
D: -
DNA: TGTGCCAGCAGTTTCCCCACGTCCAGCTCCTACAATGAGCAGTTCTTC
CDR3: CASSFPTSSSYNEQFF

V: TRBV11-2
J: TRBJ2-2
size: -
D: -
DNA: TGTGCCAGCAGCGAGAGGGTCGGGAGTGGAACCGGGGAGCTGTTTTTT
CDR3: CASSERVGSGTGELFF

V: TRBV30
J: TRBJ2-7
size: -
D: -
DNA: TGTGCCTGGAAAGGCAGCTCCTACGAGCAGTACTTC
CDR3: CAWKGSSYEQYF

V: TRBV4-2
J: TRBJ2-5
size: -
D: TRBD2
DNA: TGTGCCAGCAGCCAAGATTTAAGCGGGGGGGCCCTCCAAGAGACCCAGTACTTC
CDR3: CASSQDLSGGALQETQYF

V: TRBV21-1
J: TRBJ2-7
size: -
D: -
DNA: TGTGCCAGCAGCAGCCCCGGGACAGGGTACGAGCAGTACTTC
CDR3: CASSSPGTGYEQYF

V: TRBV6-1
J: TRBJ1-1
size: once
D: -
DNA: TGTGCCAGCAGTGAATATGGGGTTGGCGGCACTGAAGCTTTCTTT
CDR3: CASSEYGVGGTEAFF

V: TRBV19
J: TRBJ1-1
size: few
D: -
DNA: TGTGCCAGCTCCAGGGGAACTGAAGCTTTCTTT
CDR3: CASSRGTEAFF

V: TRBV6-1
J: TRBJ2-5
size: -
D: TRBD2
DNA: TGTGCCAGCAGTGACCTAGCGGGGGGGGAGACCCAGTACTTC
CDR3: CASSDLAGGETQYF

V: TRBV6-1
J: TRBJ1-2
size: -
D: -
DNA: TGTGCCAGCAGAACGTCGGACACTAGCGCGGGGGGCTACACCTTC
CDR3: CASRTSDTSAGGYTF

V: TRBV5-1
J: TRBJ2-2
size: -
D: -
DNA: TGCGCCAGCAGCCCGGACACCTACACCGGGGAGCTGTTTTTT
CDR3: CASSPDTYTGELFF

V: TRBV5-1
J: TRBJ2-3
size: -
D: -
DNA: TGCGCCAGCAGCCCACAGGTCTCTAGCACAGATACGCAGTATTTT
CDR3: CASSPQVSSTDTQYF

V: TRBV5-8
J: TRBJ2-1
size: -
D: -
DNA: TGTGCCAGCAGCCACCTATCATTATACAATGAGCAGTTCTTC
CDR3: CASSHLSLYNEQFF

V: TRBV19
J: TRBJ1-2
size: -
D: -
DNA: TGTGCCAGTAGTAGAGGGATCTCTAACTATGGCTACACCTTC
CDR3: CASSRGISNYGYTF

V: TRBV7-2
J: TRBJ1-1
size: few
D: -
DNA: TGTGCCAGCAGCTTAGGACCCCAGGGGACTACTGAAGCTTTCTTT
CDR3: CASSLGPQGTTEAFF

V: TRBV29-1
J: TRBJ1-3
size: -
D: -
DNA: TGCAGCGTTGCCGGGACTTCCACTGGAAACACCATATATTTT
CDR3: CSVAGTSTGNTIYF

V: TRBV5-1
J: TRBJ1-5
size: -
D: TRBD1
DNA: TGCGCCAGCAGCTTGGGGACAGGCGCCCTGGAGCCCCAGCATTTT
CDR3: CASSLGTGALEPQHF

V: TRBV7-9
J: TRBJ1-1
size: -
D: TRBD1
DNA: TGTGCCAGCAGCTTAGTTGCAGGGGGCCTCGGTGAAGCTTTCTTT
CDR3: CASSLVAGGLGEAFF

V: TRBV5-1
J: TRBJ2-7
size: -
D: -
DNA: TGCGCCAGCAGCTTTTTGGGTCCGAGCTCCTACGAGCAGTACTTC
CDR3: CASSFLGPSSYEQYF

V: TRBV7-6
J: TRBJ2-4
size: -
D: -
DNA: TGTGCCAGCAGCTCGAGGGAGGAGAAAAACATTCAGTACTTC
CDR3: CASSSREEKNIQYF

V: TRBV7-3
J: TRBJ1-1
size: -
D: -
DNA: TGTGCCAGCAGCTTAACGAGGAACACTGAAGCTTTCTTT
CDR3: CASSLTRNTEAFF

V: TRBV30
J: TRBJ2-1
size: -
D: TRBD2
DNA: TGTGCCTGGAGTGTACAAGGACTAGATGAGCAGTTCTTC
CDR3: CAWSVQGLDEQFF

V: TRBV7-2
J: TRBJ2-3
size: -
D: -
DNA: TGTGCCAGCAACCCAGGGACTGCGACAGATACGCAGTATTTT
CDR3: CASNPGTATDTQYF